What follows are 5 T cell receptor beta chains derived from one specimen sequenced in a study of T-cell reconstitution after alpha-beta-depleted transplantation in children. Unique molecular identifiers were built into the TCRbeta library. MiXCR, applied by TCRdb to the PCR reads, yields one record per CDR3 protein. The sample comprises almost 400,000 distinct CDR3 sequences, roughly 20% of which are singletons, and 3.8% rests with the top ten. The source material was PBMCs from the stem cell graft donor, sampled from the stem cell graft. These receptors came from a human donor who donated a stem cell graft to a child with acute myeloid leukemia.

CDR3 bases: TGCAGTGCTAGACTCGACACAGATACGCAGTATTTT. It is translated as CSARLDTDTQYF. The chain links TRBV20-1 to TRBJ2-3; no firm D call. There are 12 residues in the CDR3. Germline loops: CDR1 DFQATT, CDR2 SNEGSKA (reference sequence). V was clipped by 2 bases and J by 2 bases, with 5 bases between them.

The table lists this clonotype with a few counts. The V and J genes are TRBV18 and TRBJ2-4; 8 positions agree with TRBD1. The CDR3 has 18 residues. The V segment lost 0 bases and the J segment 3 bases; nucleotides outside the gene matches: 10. Germline V gene data show CDR1 as KGHSH and CDR2 as LQKENI. The CDR3: CASSPPLTPTGGKNIQYF. CDR3 DNA sequence: TGTGCCAGCTCACCACCGCTTACCCCAACAGGGGGCAAAAACATTCAGTACTTC.

In this sample, this clonotype turned up a few times. The chain combines TRBV29-1 with TRBJ1-4; D might be TRBD1 (6 bases). The CDR3 consists of 12 residues. Germline V lookup: CDR1 SQVTM, CDR2 ANQGSEA. The V end lost 4 bases, the J end lost 8 bases, and 11 bases lay between the germline ends. CDR3 sequence: CSVGGRREKLFF. The CDR3 DNA follows: TGCAGCGTTGGGGGGCGCCGGGAAAAACTGTTTTTT.

In its sample, this clonotype was seen a few times. This chain links TRBV7-9 with TRBJ2-1; 7 nucleotides match TRBD1. The germline V gene has CDR1 SEHNR and CDR2 FQNEAQ (reference sequence). The CDR3 has 17 amino acids. V lost 4 bases, J lost 4 bases, and 13 bases stayed unmatched. The CDR3 nucleotides are TGTGCCAGCAGCTATATCCGAGGGGGCCAGCCTTACAATGAGCAGTTCTTC. This codes for CASSYIRGGQPYNEQFF.

The CDR3 region is CASSHDQLGDTQYF. DNA for the CDR3: TGCGCCAGCAGCCATGACCAGCTCGGAGATACGCAGTATTTT. The chain employs TRBV4-3 and TRBJ2-3; D is uncertain. V lost 3 bases to trimming and J lost 5 bases, with 12 bases between them. The CDR3 totals 14 residues. CDR1 and CDR2 from the germline V gene are LGHNA and YSLEER.